The T cell receptor beta chain under discussion was sequenced for a study of OX40 agonist ivuxolimab in advanced cancers. Study overall: In this cohort, patients received ivuxolimab, an agonistic anti-OX40 (CD134) antibody. The study gave patients intravenous ivuxolimab at 0.01 to 10 mg/kg every 2 weeks. Overall study findings and caveats: Clonal expansion was seen in CD4+ and CD8+ blood T cells by week 6 at 0.1 to 3.0 mg/kg.

CDR1 and CDR2 from the germline V gene are SGHAT and FQNNGV. The V gene lost 5 bases and the J gene lost 2 bases, with 17 bases spanning the gap. The CDR3 sequence is 16 residues long. The data were produced by immunoSEQ multiplex PCR, yet TCRdb's version contains in-frame clones alone and is incomplete. The data show 150,000 to 190,000 clones, roughly 94% seen once. This clone was recorded only once. The antigen remains undetermined. The specimen was CD4+ or CD8+ T cells sorted from blood, collected in a trial of the OX40 agonist ivuxolimab. The chain has TRBV11-2 and TRBJ2-3; D is ambiguous. The source is an adult with an advanced solid tumor such as melanoma, head and neck, liver or kidney cancer. CDR3 coding DNA: TGTGCCAGCAGCACCGGACCCGGCGTCTTCACAGATACGCAGTATTTT. Amino acids: CASSTGPGVFTDTQYF.